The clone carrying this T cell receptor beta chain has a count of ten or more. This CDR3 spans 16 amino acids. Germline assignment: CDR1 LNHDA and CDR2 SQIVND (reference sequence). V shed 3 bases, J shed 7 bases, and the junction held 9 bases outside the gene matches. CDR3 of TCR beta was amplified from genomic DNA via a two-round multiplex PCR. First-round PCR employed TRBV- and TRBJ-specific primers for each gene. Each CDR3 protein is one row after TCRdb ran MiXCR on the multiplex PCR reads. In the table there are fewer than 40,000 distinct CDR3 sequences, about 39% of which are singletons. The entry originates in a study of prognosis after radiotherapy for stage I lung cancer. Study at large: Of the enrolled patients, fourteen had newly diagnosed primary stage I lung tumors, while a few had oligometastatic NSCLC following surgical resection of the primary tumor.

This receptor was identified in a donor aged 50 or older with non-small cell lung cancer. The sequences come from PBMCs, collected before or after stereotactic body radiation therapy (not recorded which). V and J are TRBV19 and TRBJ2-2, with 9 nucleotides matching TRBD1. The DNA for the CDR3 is TGTGCCAGTAGTATTACAGGGGGCTTTGGAATCGGGGAGCTGTTTTTT. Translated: CASSITGGFGIGELFF.